This entry lists 24 T cell receptor beta chains sequenced from one sample in a study of T cell responses to AZD1222 COVID-19 vaccine. TCRdb's table, derived via immunoSEQ multiplex PCR, lists solely in-frame clones and lacks some. The data hold some 150,000 clones, with around nine tenths observed a single time. This specimen was peripheral blood, taken on day 0 of AZD1222 vaccination. The receptors derive from an adult in good health.

The V gene is TRBV2, the J gene TRBJ1-5; D gene ambiguous. Trimming took 6 bases from V and 0 from J, leaving 18 bases between them. There are 17 residues in the CDR3. CDR1 is SNHLY and CDR2 is FYNNEI in the germline V gene. The CDR3, as DNA: TGTGCCAGCAGGCTTGAGGGATCTCTTTTTAGCAATCAGCCCCAGCATTTT. Encoded protein: CASRLEGSLFSNQPQHF.

The CDR3 DNA sequence: TGTGCCAGCAGCTTAGTGGCAGGGGGTAATGAAAAACTGTTTTTT. Amino acid sequence: CASSLVAGGNEKLFF. The chain is built from TRBV7-2 and TRBJ1-4, with 7 bases identical to TRBD1. CDR3 size: 15 residues. Germline CDR1 reads SGHTA; CDR2 reads FQGNSA. Germline trimming cut 1 base from V and 4 bases from J; bases unmatched to any gene: 3.

The chain combines TRBV29-1 with TRBJ1-1, with TRBD1 matching over 8 bases. The CDR3 extends over 14 amino acids. V lost 6 bases to trimming and J lost 4 bases; unmatched junction nucleotides: 10. Germline CDR1 reads SQVTM; CDR2 reads ANQGSEA. The CDR3 DNA is TGCAGCGTCCAGACAGGGGCAGTGGGCACTGAAGCTTTCTTT. Protein product: CSVQTGAVGTEAFF.

This clone was seen only once. The chain uses TRBV5-5 and TRBJ2-1, with TRBD2 identical over 11 bases. V lost 4 bases, J lost 3 bases, and 18 bases stayed unmatched. The germline V gene encodes CDR1 SGHKS and CDR2 YYEKEE (reference sequence). This CDR3 is 20 amino acids long. DNA for the CDR3: TGTGCCAGCAGCATAGAAGACAGTCAAGAACTAGCGGGGGACTACAATGAGCAGTTCTTC. Encoded protein: CASSIEDSQELAGDYNEQFF.

The V and J genes are TRBV4-1 and TRBJ2-5, with D possibly matching TRBD2 (7 bases). This CDR3 is 15 amino acids long. The V gene's germline CDR1 is MGHRA and CDR2 YSYEKL. The V and J ends lost 1 base and 5 bases respectively, with 14 bases between them. In DNA form, the CDR3 reads TGCGCCAGCAGCCAAGTAGCCGGGGGGCAGGAGACCCAGTACTTC. This codes for CASSQVAGGQETQYF.

To note about this clone: One junction end disagrees with the germline gene, perhaps due to a read error. V gene TRBV19 combines with J gene TRBJ2-1, with D hard to call. The CDR3 spans 14 residues. Germline V gives CDR1 LNHDA, CDR2 SQIVND (reference sequence). CDR3 DNA sequence: TGTGCCAGCTCGGGCGGAGTCACCTACAATGGGCAGTTCTTC. This encodes CASSGGVTYNGQFF.

J is TRBJ1-6 and V is TRBV30; the match to TRBD1 covers 10 bases. This CDR3 spans 13 amino acids. Germline V CDR1 and CDR2: GTSNPN, SVGIG (reference sequence). Losses at the gene ends were 8 bases for V and 10 bases for J; bases not matched to a gene: 8. The CDR3, as DNA: TGTGCCGGCCACCGGGACAGGGGATCACCCCTCCACTTT. It encodes CAGHRDRGSPLHF.

This sequence joins TRBV18 and TRBJ2-3; 10 bases are a match to TRBD1. Germline CDR1 reads KGHSH; CDR2 reads LQKENI. The CDR3 length is 15 residues. Trimming cost V 6 bases and J 6 bases; bases outside gene matches: 9. This CDR3 reads CASSRDRGLSDTQYF. The CDR3 DNA sequence: TGTGCCAGCTCCCGCGACAGGGGGCTATCGGATACGCAGTATTTT.

The V gene is TRBV5-4, the J gene TRBJ1-1, with D possibly being TRBD1 (6 bases). The CDR3 is 16 amino acids. V lost 3 bases and J lost 1, with 16 bases in between. Germline values: CDR1 SGHNT, CDR2 YYREEE (reference sequence). CDR3 bases: TGTGCCAGCAGCTCCGGACAGACCGCTTCGAACACTGAAGCTTTCTTT. It translates to CASSSGQTASNTEAFF.

The rearrangement uses TRBV6-4 and TRBJ2-1; D call uncertain. Germline V lookup: CDR1 MRHNA, CDR2 SNTAGT. V lost 2 bases, J lost 0 bases, and 20 bases lay in between. The CDR3 sequence is 19 residues long. The CDR3, as DNA: TGTGCCAGCAGTGACATCCCTGCTTCCCCAGCTCACTCCTACAATGAGCAGTTCTTC. It encodes CASSDIPASPAHSYNEQFF.

This chain uses TRBV7-8 with TRBJ2-1; maybe TRBD1 (6 bases). The CDR3 runs to 13 residues. CDR1 is SGHVS, CDR2 FQNEAQ, per germline. The V end lost 3 bases, the J end lost 5 bases, and 8 bases lay between the germline ends. The CDR3 DNA reads as TGTGCCAGCAGCTTGGACAGAGACAATGAGCAGTTCTTC. It is translated as CASSLDRDNEQFF.

The chain recombines TRBV10-3 with TRBJ1-1, with 8 positions matching TRBD1. The length of the CDR3 is 13 residues. V lost 8 bases, J lost 2 bases, and 4 bases stayed unmatched. Per the germline V gene, CDR1 is ENHRY and CDR2 is SYGVKD. The CDR3 here is CAIGQGGNTEAFF. The CDR3, as DNA: TGTGCCATCGGACAGGGAGGTAACACTGAAGCTTTCTTT.

Comment on this clone: Within the sample, other DNA sequences also encode this same CDR3. The J gene is TRBJ2-1, the V gene TRBV12-3 or TRBV12-4; no firm D call. The V and J ends lost 3 bases and 9 bases respectively, with 6 bases between them. The length of the CDR3 is 11 residues. The CDR3 loop reads CASSFLGEQFF. DNA of the CDR3: TGTGCCAGCAGTTTCTTGGGTGAGCAGTTCTTC.

The chain has TRBV30 and TRBJ1-2; D gene ambiguous. The ends were cut back, 7 bases at V and 3 bases at J, with 12 bases in the middle. Germline V gene sequence: CDR1 GTSNPN, CDR2 SVGIG (reference sequence). The CDR3 length is 12 residues. This CDR3 reads CAYSELDYGYTF. CDR3 in DNA: TGTGCCTACTCGGAGCTTGACTATGGCTACACCTTC. Full variable domain (outside the CDR3, taken from reference TRBV30 and TRBJ1-2): SQTIHQWPATLVQPVGSPLSLECTVEGTSNPNLYWYRQAAGRGLQLLFYSVGIGQISSEVPQNLSASRPQDRQFILSSKKLLLSDSGFYLCAYSELDYGYTFGSGTRLTVV.

CDR3 amino acids: CASSLRGGTYEQYF. CDR3 bases: TGTGCCAGCAGCCTGAGGGGAGGAACCTACGAGCAGTACTTC. The rearrangement links TRBV4-2 to TRBJ2-7; D might be TRBD2 (6 bases). The V end lost 4 bases, the J end lost 2 bases, and 12 bases lay between the germline ends. The CDR3 extends over 14 amino acids. CDR1 is LGHNA and CDR2 is YNFKEQ in the germline V gene.

The chain employs TRBV5-5 and TRBJ2-3, with 8 bases aligning to TRBD2. CDR3 size: 14 residues. Trimming removed 4 bases from V and 4 bases from J; junction bases left unmatched: 5. Germline CDR1 and CDR2: SGHKS and YYEKEE (reference sequence). CDR3 sequence reads: CASSTLAAADTQYF. DNA for the CDR3: TGTGCCAGCAGCACACTAGCGGCGGCAGATACGCAGTATTTT.

The V gene is TRBV19, the J gene TRBJ2-3, with unresolved D. The germline V and J ends were trimmed by 4 bases and 2 bases, with 13 bases remaining between them. This CDR3 region has 15 residues. Germline CDR1 reads LNHDA; CDR2 reads SQIVND (reference sequence). CDR3 sequence (DNA): TGTGCCAGTAGTACTCAACAGAGTAACACAGATACGCAGTATTTT. Amino acid sequence: CASSTQQSNTDTQYF.

The chain joins TRBV10-1 to TRBJ1-4; D remains ambiguous. Trimming removed 3 bases from V and 7 bases from J, with 12 bases in between. CDR1 and CDR2 from the germline V gene are WNHNN and SYGVQD (reference sequence). The CDR3 is 14 residues long. CDR3 DNA sequence: TGCGCCAGCAGTGACGCTCAGGTTATTGAAAAACTGTTTTTT. This sequence encodes CASSDAQVIEKLFF.

The genes are TRBV5-1 and TRBJ1-4, with D tentatively TRBD1 (5 bases). V gave up 4 bases and J gave up 7 bases, with 20 bases separating them. CDR1 and CDR2 (germline): SGHRS, YFSETQ. The length of the CDR3 is 16 residues. CDR3 in DNA: TGCGCCAGCAGCAATCCAGTCGGACAACGCGGTGAAAAACTGTTTTTT. It encodes CASSNPVGQRGEKLFF.

The chain links TRBV3-1 (or the pseudogene TRBV3-2) to TRBJ1-3, with D perhaps TRBD1 (5 bases). V shed 1 base and J shed 3 bases, with 10 bases lying between them. The germline V gene has CDR1 LGHDT and CDR2 YNNKEL (reference sequence). The CDR3 length is 15 residues. CDR3 bases: TGTGCCAGCAGCCAAGTGGGGGGGAGTGGAAACACCATATATTTT. Amino acid sequence: CASSQVGGSGNTIYF.

V is TRBV7-9 and J is TRBJ2-1, with TRBD2 identical over 7 bases. Germline V gene data show CDR1 as SEHNR and CDR2 as FQNEAQ (reference sequence). V lost 0 bases, J lost 8 bases, and 19 bases stayed unmatched. CDR3 length equals 19 residues. The CDR3 DNA sequence: TGTGCCAGCAGCTTAGCTTCTCTGCGCACGAGCGGGACTTCGTATGAGCAGTTCTTC. This gives the protein CASSLASLRTSGTSYEQFF.

The rearrangement uses TRBV19 and TRBJ2-7; D perhaps matches TRBD1 (5 bases). Germline CDR1 and CDR2: LNHDA and SQIVND (reference sequence). The length of the CDR3 is 14 residues. Trimming removed 1 base from V and 2 bases from J, with 9 bases in between. The CDR3 loop reads CASSIVAGPYEQYF. Here the CDR3 DNA reads TGTGCCAGTAGTATAGTAGCAGGGCCCTACGAGCAGTACTTC.

This chain links TRBV19 with TRBJ1-2, with D unclear. The CDR3 length is 13 residues. V lost 4 bases and J lost 3, with 9 bases in between. Germline V gene lookup returns CDR1 LNHDA and CDR2 SQIVND (reference sequence). Here the CDR3 DNA reads TGTGCCAGTAGTACCGGACTGGACTATGGCTACACCTTC. As protein: CASSTGLDYGYTF.

The V call is TRBV5-1, the J call TRBJ2-3, with D unclear. The CDR3 totals 12 residues. Germline CDR1 reads SGHRS; CDR2 reads YFSETQ. V was pared by 3 bases and J by 2 bases, with 4 bases between. The CDR3 DNA reads TGCGCCAGCAGCTACACCACAGATACGCAGTATTTT. Translating it yields CASSYTTDTQYF.